The clone carrying this T cell receptor (beta chain) was counted ten times or more. The data derive from a study of blood T cells in healthy people across ages. V gave up 6 bases and J gave up 10 bases; unmatched junction bases: 11. CDR1 is DFQATT, CDR2 SNEGSKA, per germline (reference sequence). This CDR3 has 14 residues. Primed by a sample-barcoded 5' primer and a J-beta primer mix, a second PCR proceeded for about 6 to 11 cycles. TCRdb itself ran the 5' RACE reads through MiXCR, one entry per CDR3 protein. Of approximately 800,000 distinct CDR3 sequences in the sample, about 36% were seen once. The chain couples TRBV20-1 to TRBJ2-3; 12 nucleotides align to TRBD2. Sequenced input: blood. This receptor was taken from a man between 18 and 35 years old in good health. Here the CDR3 reads CSARDPSGGAAQYF. As DNA, the CDR3 is TGCAGTGCCCGAGATCCTAGCGGGGGGGCGGCGCAGTATTTT.